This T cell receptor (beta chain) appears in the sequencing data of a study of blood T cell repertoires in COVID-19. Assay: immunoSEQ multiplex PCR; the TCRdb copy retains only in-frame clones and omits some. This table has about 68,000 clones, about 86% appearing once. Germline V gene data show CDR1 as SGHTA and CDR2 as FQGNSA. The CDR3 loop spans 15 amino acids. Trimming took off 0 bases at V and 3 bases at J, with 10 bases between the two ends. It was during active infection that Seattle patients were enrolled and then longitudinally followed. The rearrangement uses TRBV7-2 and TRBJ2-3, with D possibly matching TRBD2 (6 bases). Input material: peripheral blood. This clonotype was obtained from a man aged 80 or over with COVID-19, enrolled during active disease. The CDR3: CASSLALGRTDTQYF. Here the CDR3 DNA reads TGTGCCAGCAGCTTAGCGCTCGGGAGAACAGATACGCAGTATTTT.